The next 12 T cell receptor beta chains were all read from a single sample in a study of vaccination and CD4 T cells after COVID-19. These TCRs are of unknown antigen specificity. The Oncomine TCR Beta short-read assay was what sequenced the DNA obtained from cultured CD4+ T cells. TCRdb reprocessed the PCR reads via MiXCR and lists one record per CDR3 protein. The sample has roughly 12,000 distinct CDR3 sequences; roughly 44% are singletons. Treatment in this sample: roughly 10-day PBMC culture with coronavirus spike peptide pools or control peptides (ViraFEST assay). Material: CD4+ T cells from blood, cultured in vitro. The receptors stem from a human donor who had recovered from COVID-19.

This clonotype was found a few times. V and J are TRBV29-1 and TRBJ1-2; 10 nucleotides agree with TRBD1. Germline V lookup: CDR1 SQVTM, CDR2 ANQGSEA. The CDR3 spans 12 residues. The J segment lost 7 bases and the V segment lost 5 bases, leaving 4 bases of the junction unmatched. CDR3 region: CSVRQGASGYTF. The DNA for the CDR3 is TGCAGCGTTCGACAGGGGGCCAGTGGCTACACCTTC.

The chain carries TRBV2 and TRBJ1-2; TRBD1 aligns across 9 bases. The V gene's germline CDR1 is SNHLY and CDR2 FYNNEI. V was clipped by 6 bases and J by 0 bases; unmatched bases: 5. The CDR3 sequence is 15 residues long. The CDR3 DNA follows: TGTGCCAGCAGCCTCACAGGGGGCTCTAACTATGGCTACACCTTC. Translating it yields CASSLTGGSNYGYTF.

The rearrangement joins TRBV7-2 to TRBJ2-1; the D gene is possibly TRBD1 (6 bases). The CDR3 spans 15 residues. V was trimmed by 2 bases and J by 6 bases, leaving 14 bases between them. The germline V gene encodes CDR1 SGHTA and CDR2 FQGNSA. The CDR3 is CASSLSGLGGNEQFF. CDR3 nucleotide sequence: TGTGCCAGCAGCTTATCCGGGTTAGGGGGCAATGAGCAGTTCTTC.

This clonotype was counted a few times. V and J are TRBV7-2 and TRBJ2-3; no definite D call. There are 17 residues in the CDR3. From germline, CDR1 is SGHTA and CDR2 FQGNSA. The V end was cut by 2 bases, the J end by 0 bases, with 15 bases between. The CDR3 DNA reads TGTGCCAGCAGCTTAAGTGTCTTCGTTAAAAGCACAGATACGCAGTATTTT. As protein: CASSLSVFVKSTDTQYF.

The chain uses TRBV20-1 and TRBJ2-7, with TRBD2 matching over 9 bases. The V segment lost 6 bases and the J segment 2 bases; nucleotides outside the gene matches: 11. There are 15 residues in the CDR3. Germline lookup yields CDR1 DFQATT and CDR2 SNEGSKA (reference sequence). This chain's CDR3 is CSASNRREGTYEQYF. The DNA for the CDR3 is TGCAGTGCATCGAACAGGCGGGAGGGGACCTACGAGCAGTACTTC.

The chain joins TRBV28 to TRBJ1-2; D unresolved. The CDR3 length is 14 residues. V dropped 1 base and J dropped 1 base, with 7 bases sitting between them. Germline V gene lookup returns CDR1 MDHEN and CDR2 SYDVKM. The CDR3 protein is CASSLSVDNYGYTF. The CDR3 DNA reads TGTGCCAGCAGTTTATCGGTCGATAACTATGGCTACACCTTC.

CDR3 DNA sequence: TGTGCCAGCAGCGACTCGGATACGCAGTATTTT. Protein: CASSDSDTQYF. The rearrangement uses TRBV7-9 and TRBJ2-3; D is ambiguous. V lost 5 bases and J 6 bases, leaving 6 bases between the germline ends. Germline values: CDR1 SEHNR, CDR2 FQNEAQ (reference sequence). The length of the CDR3 is 11 residues.

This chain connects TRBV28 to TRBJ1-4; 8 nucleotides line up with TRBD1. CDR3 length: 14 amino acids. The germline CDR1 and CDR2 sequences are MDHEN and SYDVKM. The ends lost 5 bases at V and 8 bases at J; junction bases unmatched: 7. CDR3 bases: TGTGCCAGCAGTGCAGGGGGCGCAAGCGAAAAACTGTTTTTT. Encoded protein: CASSAGGASEKLFF.

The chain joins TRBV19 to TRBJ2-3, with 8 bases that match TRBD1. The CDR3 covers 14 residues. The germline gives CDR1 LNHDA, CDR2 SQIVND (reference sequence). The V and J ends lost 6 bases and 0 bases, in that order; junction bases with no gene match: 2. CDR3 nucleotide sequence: TGTGCCAGTAGCCAGGGGGCTAGCACAGATACGCAGTATTTT. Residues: CASSQGASTDTQYF.

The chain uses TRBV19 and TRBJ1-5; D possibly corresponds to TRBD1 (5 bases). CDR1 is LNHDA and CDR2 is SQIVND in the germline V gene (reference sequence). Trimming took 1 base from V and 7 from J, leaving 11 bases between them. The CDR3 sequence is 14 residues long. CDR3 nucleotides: TGTGCCAGTAGTATAGGGGGCAGGCACCAGCCCCAGCATTTT. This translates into CASSIGGRHQPQHF.

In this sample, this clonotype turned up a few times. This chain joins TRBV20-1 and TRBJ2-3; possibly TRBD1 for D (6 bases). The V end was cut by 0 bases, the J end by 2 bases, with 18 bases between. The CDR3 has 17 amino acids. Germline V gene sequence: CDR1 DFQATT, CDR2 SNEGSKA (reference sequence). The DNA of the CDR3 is TGCAGTGCTAGAGACGGGTTGGGGACACTATTCACAGATACGCAGTATTTT. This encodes CSARDGLGTLFTDTQYF.

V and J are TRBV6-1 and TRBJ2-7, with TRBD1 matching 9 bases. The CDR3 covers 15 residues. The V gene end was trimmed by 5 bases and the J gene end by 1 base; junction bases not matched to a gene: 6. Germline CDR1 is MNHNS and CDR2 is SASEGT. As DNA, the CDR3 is TGTGCCAGCAGTAGAGGGACAGGGACATCCTACGAGCAGTACTTC. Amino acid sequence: CASSRGTGTSYEQYF.